The 31 T cell receptor beta chains in this list originate from one sample, sequenced in a study of T-cell reconstitution after alpha-beta-depleted transplantation in children. The TCRbeta library was prepared with unique molecular identifiers. TCRdb called the PCR reads again in MiXCR, with one record for every CDR3 protein. Counted here are 200,000 to 250,000 distinct CDR3 sequences, about 24% occurring once; the ten biggest clones make up about 4.8%. The sequences come from PBMCs, mostly from graft donor cells, collected 360 days after TCRalphabeta/CD19-depleted stem cell transplant. These receptors came from a female patient between 2 and 15 years old who had a stem cell transplant for congenital amegakaryocytic thrombocytopenia, so the T cells may come from the graft donor.

This clonotype was counted between two and nine times. V and J are TRBV20-1 and TRBJ2-7; 9 bases agree with TRBD2. CDR3 length equals 16 residues. With 8 bases clipped from V and 5 bases from J, the junction kept 19 bases outside the gene matches. Germline V gives CDR1 DFQATT, CDR2 SNEGSKA (reference sequence). The DNA of the CDR3 is TGCAGTACGGCGGGGGTAGCGGGAGTAGGGGGCCACGAGCAGTACTTC. Protein: CSTAGVAGVGGHEQYF.

Only a few counts were recorded for this clonotype. The chain carries TRBV6-2 or TRBV6-3 and TRBJ2-7; 9 bases line up with TRBD2. CDR3 length: 14 amino acids. Germline assignment: CDR1 MNHEY and CDR2 SVGEGT. V dropped 8 bases and J dropped 4; count of bases not matched to a gene: 9. For the CDR3, the DNA is TGTGCCAGCCATCCAGCGGGAGGAGGTTACGAGCAGTACTTC. This sequence encodes CASHPAGGGYEQYF.

This clonotype showed up just a few times. The chain recombines TRBV11-3 with TRBJ2-3, with TRBD2 matching 10 bases. V lost 1 base, J lost 4 bases, and 8 bases stayed unmatched. Germline loops: CDR1 SGHNT, CDR2 YENEEA. There are 17 residues in the CDR3. CDR3 nucleotide sequence: TGTGCCAGCAGCTTAGGGCTAGCGGGAGAGTTTGCAGATACGCAGTATTTT. Translating gives CASSLGLAGEFADTQYF.

The chain employs TRBV30 and TRBJ1-1, with D perhaps TRBD1 (5 bases). V was shortened by 3 bases and J by 7 bases, with 18 bases between the two germline ends. This CDR3 has 14 amino acids. The germline V gene encodes CDR1 GTSNPN and CDR2 SVGIG (reference sequence). In DNA form, the CDR3 reads TGTGCCTGGAGCCCCCTAGGGGCGGATGTTGAAGCTTTCTTT. Protein sequence: CAWSPLGADVEAFF.

This clonotype came up many times. The gene calls are TRBV20-1 and TRBJ1-1, with D maybe TRBD1 (5 bases). Trimming took off 3 bases at V and 4 bases at J, with 18 bases between the two ends. The CDR3 sequence is 15 residues long. Germline-derived CDR1 and CDR2 are DFQATT and SNEGSKA (reference sequence). CDR3 loop: CSASPGPSFPTEAFF. In DNA form, the CDR3 reads TGCAGTGCTAGTCCGGGACCCTCTTTTCCCACTGAAGCTTTCTTT.

This chain joins TRBV12-3 or TRBV12-4 and TRBJ2-7, with D perhaps TRBD2 (6 bases). CDR3 size: 12 residues. The ends were cut back, 8 bases at V and 5 bases at J, with 13 bases in the middle. The CDR3 DNA sequence: TGTGCCAGCCAGCGGTGGAGGGACGAGCAGTACTTC. Amino acids: CASQRWRDEQYF.

The rearrangement links TRBV20-1 to TRBJ2-7, with TRBD2 identical over 8 bases. The CDR3 length is 14 residues. Germline V CDR1 and CDR2: DFQATT, SNEGSKA (reference sequence). With 3 bases clipped from V and 2 bases from J, the junction kept 6 bases outside the gene matches. The CDR3 DNA reads as TGCAGTGCTAGCGCCGGGACTAGACCCTACGAGCAGTACTTC. Encoded protein: CSASAGTRPYEQYF.

The CDR3 region has the DNA TGCAGTGCCCAAATGGGGATCTACGAGCAGTACTTC. Amino acids: CSAQMGIYEQYF. The V gene is TRBV20-1, the J gene TRBJ2-7; D ambiguous. Trimming cost V 6 bases and J 3 bases, with 12 bases left between them. The CDR3 contains 12 residues. Germline assignment: CDR1 DFQATT and CDR2 SNEGSKA (reference sequence).

The chain has TRBV6-1 and TRBJ2-2; D unclear. Germline V gene data show CDR1 as MNHNS and CDR2 as SASEGT. Trimming shortened V by 6 bases and J by 6 bases, and 14 bases separated the two germline ends. This CDR3 comprises 14 residues. This CDR3 reads CASSLTQNPGELFF. CDR3 coding DNA: TGTGCCAGCAGCCTGACACAAAACCCCGGGGAGCTGTTTTTT.

The chain recombines TRBV3-1 with TRBJ2-5, with 10 nucleotides matching TRBD2. This CDR3 has 16 residues. Looked up from germline, CDR1 is LGHDT and CDR2 is YNNKEL (reference sequence). Losses at the gene ends were 4 bases for V and 5 bases for J; bases not matched to a gene: 10. DNA for the CDR3: TGTGCCAGCAGCCTATCAACTAGCGGGGCACGGGAGACCCAGTACTTC. Translated, it gives CASSLSTSGARETQYF.

This chain uses TRBV5-1 with TRBJ2-3, with 10 positions matching TRBD2. Per germline, CDR1 SGHRS and CDR2 YFSETQ. Losses at the gene ends were 4 bases for V and 1 base for J; bases not matched to a gene: 9. This CDR3 comprises 17 residues. The CDR3 loop reads CASSRRSTSGGTDTQYF. CDR3 nucleotide sequence: TGCGCCAGCAGCCGACGCTCCACTAGCGGGGGCACAGATACGCAGTATTTT.

The CDR3 DNA is TGTGCCACCAGTGATCCGCGAACGGGGGTCGGCTACACCTTC. This sequence encodes CATSDPRTGVGYTF. The genes are TRBV24-1 and TRBJ1-2, with D perhaps TRBD1 (5 bases). CDR1 and CDR2 from the germline V gene are KGHDR and SFDVKD. CDR3 size: 14 residues. Trimming left V 3 bases short and J 8 bases short, with 15 bases between.

The chain links TRBV28 to TRBJ1-6; TRBD1 matches at 7 bases. V dropped 5 bases and J dropped 0; count of bases not matched to a gene: 1. The length of the CDR3 is 15 residues. The germline CDR1 and CDR2 sequences are MDHEN and SYDVKM. The CDR3 nucleotides read TGTGCCAGCAGTCGGGACAGCTCCTATAATTCACCCCTCCACTTT. This codes for CASSRDSSYNSPLHF.

The CDR3: CASSQEVEGLGGYTF. In nucleotides, the CDR3 is TGTGCCAGCAGCCAAGAAGTAGAGGGGCTTGGTGGCTACACCTTC. The V and J genes are TRBV3-1 and TRBJ1-2, with a weak D call TRBD1 (5 bases). The V end was cut by 0 bases, the J end by 7 bases, with 15 bases between. The CDR3 covers 15 residues. The germline V gene encodes CDR1 LGHDT and CDR2 YNNKEL (reference sequence).

This clonotype occurred a few times. This chain joins TRBV6-2 or TRBV6-3 and TRBJ2-2; D ambiguous. Looked up from germline, CDR1 is MNHEY and CDR2 is SVGEGT. The CDR3 totals 18 residues. Trimming removed 3 bases at V and 0 bases at J, with 17 bases between. CDR3 nucleotide sequence: TGTGCCAGCAGTTATGTGACAACCGATGTAACGAACACCGGGGAGCTGTTTTTT. As protein: CASSYVTTDVTNTGELFF.

V and J are TRBV12-3 or TRBV12-4 and TRBJ2-4; no clear D gene. The CDR3 loop spans 18 amino acids. Trimming stripped 5 bases from V and 0 bases from J, with 20 bases between. CDR3 bases: TGTGCCAGCAGTGCCGTTGCGGCGACCGGCTTAGCCAAAAACATTCAGTACTTC. Translation: CASSAVAATGLAKNIQYF.

The V and J genes are TRBV12-3 or TRBV12-4 and TRBJ1-1; D not certain. CDR3 length: 13 amino acids. V lost 2 bases and J 4 bases, leaving 8 bases between the germline ends. CDR3 bases: TGTGCCAGCAGTTTAAAGGGAGGCACTGAAGCTTTCTTT. Translated: CASSLKGGTEAFF.

Only a few counts were recorded for this clonotype. CDR3 bases: TGTGCCAGCTCACCAACTAGCGCACCAGATACGCAGTATTTT. This sequence encodes CASSPTSAPDTQYF. The rearrangement uses TRBV18 and TRBJ2-3; 7 bases are shared with TRBD2. The CDR3 sequence is 14 residues long. Germline lookup yields CDR1 KGHSH and CDR2 LQKENI. With 2 bases clipped from V and 4 bases from J, the junction kept 3 bases outside the gene matches.

There are a few counts of this clonotype. V gene TRBV5-1 combines with J gene TRBJ2-3; D remains ambiguous. V was pared by 0 bases and J by 2 bases, with 16 bases between. The CDR3 consists of 17 residues. Germline CDR1 is SGHRS and CDR2 is YFSETQ. The CDR3 is CASSLAETTPFTDTQYF. DNA of the CDR3: TGCGCCAGCAGCTTGGCCGAGACAACGCCCTTCACAGATACGCAGTATTTT.

This clonotype was seen a few times. CDR3 in DNA: TGCGCCAGCAGCCAAGAGGGCGGGGGTAGGGGCAATCAGCCCCAGCATTTT. Amino acid sequence: CASSQEGGGRGNQPQHF. The V and J genes are TRBV4-1 and TRBJ1-5; weak D call: TRBD1 (5 bases). V lost 0 bases and J 2 bases, leaving 14 bases between the germline ends. Germline V gene lookup returns CDR1 MGHRA and CDR2 YSYEKL. The CDR3 spans 17 residues.

This clonotype was found a few times. V is TRBV5-1 and J is TRBJ1-6; D might be TRBD1 (6 bases). The V gene lost 1 base and the J gene lost 13 bases, with 12 bases spanning the gap. The CDR3 runs 13 residues. From germline, CDR1 is SGHRS and CDR2 YFSETQ. Here the CDR3 DNA reads TGCGCCAGCAGCTTGCAGGGGTATGGTCCCCTCCACTTT. This codes for CASSLQGYGPLHF.

The chain has TRBV20-1 and TRBJ2-5; D remains ambiguous. Germline CDR1 reads DFQATT; CDR2 reads SNEGSKA (reference sequence). The CDR3 has 14 amino acids. The V and J ends lost 3 bases and 0 bases respectively, with 11 bases between them. The CDR3 reads CSAREGRHQETQYF. Written as DNA, the CDR3 is TGCAGTGCTAGGGAAGGACGGCACCAAGAGACCCAGTACTTC.

The sample holds a few counts of this clonotype. The chain is built from TRBV4-1 and TRBJ2-7; 7 nucleotides agree with TRBD1. This CDR3 is 15 amino acids long. Germline assignment: CDR1 MGHRA and CDR2 YSYEKL. Trimming removed 1 base from V and 2 bases from J; junction bases left unmatched: 5. CDR3 residues: CASSQVGGPTYEQYF. The DNA of the CDR3 is TGCGCCAGCAGCCAAGTAGGGGGCCCCACCTACGAGCAGTACTTC.

J is TRBJ1-1 and V is TRBV30, with D unclear. V lost 5 bases and J 4 bases, leaving 14 bases between the germline ends. Germline V gene sequence: CDR1 GTSNPN, CDR2 SVGIG (reference sequence). The CDR3 totals 13 residues. CDR3 sequence: CAWGVAWVTEAFF. Written as DNA, the CDR3 is TGTGCCTGGGGAGTAGCCTGGGTCACTGAAGCTTTCTTT. Looking up the rest from reference TRBV30 and TRBJ1-1 gives the full variable domain: SQTIHQWPATLVQPVGSPLSLECTVEGTSNPNLYWYRQAAGRGLQLLFYSVGIGQISSEVPQNLSASRPQDRQFILSSKKLLLSDSGFYLCAWGVAWVTEAFFGQGTRLTVV.

The gene calls are TRBV11-2 and TRBJ1-2; 10 nucleotides agree with TRBD1. The trim removed 5 bases at V and 8 bases at J, leaving 11 bases unmatched. Germline-derived CDR1 and CDR2 are SGHAT and FQNNGV. This CDR3 has 15 amino acids. The CDR3 DNA reads TGTGCCAGCAGCGAGACAGGGGGCGAAATCTGGGGCTACACCTTC. Translating gives CASSETGGEIWGYTF. The variable domain in full, completed from reference TRBV11-2 and TRBJ1-2, reads EAGVAQSPRYKIIEKRQSVAFWCNPISGHATLYWYQQILGQGPKLLIQFQNNGVVDDSQLPKDRFSAERLKGVDSTLKIQPAKLEDSAVYLCASSETGGEIWGYTFGSGTRLTVV.

This chain links TRBV18 with TRBJ1-1; 7 nucleotides line up with TRBD1. The germline CDR1 and CDR2 sequences are KGHSH and LQKENI. The CDR3 runs 13 residues. The V gene end was trimmed by 8 bases and the J gene end by 4 bases; junction bases not matched to a gene: 7. CDR3 sequence reads: CASRQGLATEAFF. The CDR3 bases are TGTGCCAGCCGACAGGGTTTGGCCACTGAAGCTTTCTTT.

The sample holds a few counts of this clonotype. CDR3 coding DNA: TGCGCCAGCAGCCAAGAAGGTAGGGTCTCATCCTACAATGAGCAGTTCTTC. This translates into CASSQEGRVSSYNEQFF. This rearrangement joins TRBV4-1 to TRBJ2-1; no clear D gene. The germline V gene has CDR1 MGHRA and CDR2 YSYEKL. The CDR3 consists of 17 residues. V was clipped by 0 bases and J by 1 base, with 13 bases between them.

This clonotype was counted only a few times. This sequence joins TRBV6-1 and TRBJ1-1; D uncertain. This CDR3 is 12 amino acids long. Per the germline V gene, CDR1 is MNHNS and CDR2 is SASEGT. The V end was cut by 4 bases, the J end by 4 bases, with 7 bases between. CDR3 loop: CASSAGSTEAFF. In DNA form, the CDR3 reads TGTGCCAGCAGTGCGGGGAGCACTGAAGCTTTCTTT.

This clonotype occurred a few times. The chain links TRBV30 to TRBJ1-1, with 7 bases identical to TRBD1. The ends lost 2 bases at V and 4 bases at J; junction bases unmatched: 1. The CDR3 is made up of 12 amino acids. Germline values: CDR1 GTSNPN, CDR2 SVGIG (reference sequence). DNA for the CDR3: TGTGCCTGGAGTCAGGGGGGCACTGAAGCTTTCTTT. Translation: CAWSQGGTEAFF.

The CDR3 region has the DNA TGCAGTGCGCTCCGACAGGGGAGCACAGATACGCAGTATTTT. This sequence encodes CSALRQGSTDTQYF. The chain links TRBV20-1 to TRBJ2-3; 8 positions match TRBD1. The CDR3 contains 14 residues. The junction had 5 bases not matched to a gene; V was cut back by 6 bases and J by 0 bases. Germline V lookup: CDR1 DFQATT, CDR2 SNEGSKA (reference sequence).

The rearrangement uses TRBV25-1 and TRBJ2-2; 9 bases are shared with TRBD1. Germline trimming cut 3 bases from V and 5 bases from J; bases unmatched to any gene: 4. The CDR3 is made up of 15 amino acids. CDR1 and CDR2 (germline): MGHDK, SYGVNS. For the CDR3, the DNA is TGTGCCAGCAGTGACTGGGACAGGGCGACCGGGGAGCTGTTTTTT. The encoded protein is CASSDWDRATGELFF.